The 17 T cell receptor beta chains presented below share a single source sample, sequenced in a study of shared clonotypes between healthy human individuals. Assay used: immunoSEQ multiplex PCR; TCRdb lists only in-frame clones, some missing. The sample carries about 2.4 million clones, 85% to 95% recorded once. Material for sequencing was naive CD4+ T cells sorted from blood. Noted subset: CD45RA+ positively selected. The receptors shown here come from a man between 18 and 29 years old in good health.

The genes are TRBV4-1 and TRBJ1-4; no clear D gene. The CDR3 runs to 15 residues. The V and J ends lost 1 base and 5 bases respectively, with 11 bases between them. Germline V lookup: CDR1 MGHRA, CDR2 YSYEKL. The CDR3 loop reads CASSQGRLQNEKLFF. The CDR3 nucleotides are TGCGCCAGCAGCCAAGGTCGGTTACAGAATGAAAAACTGTTTTTT.

This chain connects TRBV5-1 to TRBJ2-7; no clear D. The CDR3 sequence is 13 residues long. Germline CDR1 reads SGHRS; CDR2 reads YFSETQ. Between the trimmed V and J ends, which lost 0 bases and 3 bases, there was a span of 7 bases. This CDR3 reads CASSLETNYEQYF. For the CDR3, the DNA is TGCGCCAGCAGCTTGGAAACGAACTACGAGCAGTACTTC.

The genes are TRBV7-9 and TRBJ1-5; tentative D call: TRBD1 (5 bases). The CDR3 spans 19 residues. Between the trimmed V and J ends, which lost 6 bases and 3 bases, there was a span of 27 bases. Germline-derived CDR1 and CDR2 are SEHNR and FQNEAQ (reference sequence). Here the CDR3 reads CASSWGTTVGLRDNQPQHF. CDR3 coding DNA: TGTGCCAGCAGTTGGGGTACGACAGTGGGGTTGAGGGACAATCAGCCCCAGCATTTT.

V usage is TRBV7-9 and J usage is TRBJ1-5; D is perhaps TRBD1 (6 bases). V lost 6 bases to trimming and J lost 0 bases, with 9 bases between them. CDR3 size: 14 residues. CDR1 is SEHNR and CDR2 is FQNEAQ in the germline V gene (reference sequence). CDR3 DNA: TGTGCCAGCAGTACAGGGTATAGCAATCAGCCCCAGCATTTT. It codes for CASSTGYSNQPQHF.

The chain combines TRBV4-3 with TRBJ2-3; 8 bases line up with TRBD2. CDR3 size: 15 residues. Germline assignment: CDR1 LGHNA and CDR2 YSLEER. With V trimmed by 2 bases and J by 7 bases, 8 bases remained unmatched. In DNA, the CDR3 is TGCGCCAGCAGCCAAAAGCGGGAGCCCTTTTATACGCAGTATTTT. Translating it yields CASSQKREPFYTQYF.

This chain links TRBV5-4 with TRBJ2-1, with 11 bases matching TRBD2. The CDR3 runs to 15 residues. Per germline, CDR1 SGHNT and CDR2 YYREEE (reference sequence). V shed 0 bases, J shed 15 bases, and the junction held 11 bases outside the gene matches. CDR3 DNA sequence: TGTGCCAGCAGCTTGGATAGCGGGGGGGCCAGGAGTCGGTTCTTC. Residues: CASSLDSGGARSRFF.

Comment on this clone: The sample holds other DNA sequences that translate to the same CDR3. The V and J genes are TRBV11-2 and TRBJ2-3, with D possibly matching TRBD2 (6 bases). The germline CDR1 and CDR2 sequences are SGHAT and FQNNGV. V was shortened by 2 bases and J by 0 bases, with 9 bases between the two germline ends. The CDR3 has 15 residues. The CDR3 region has the DNA TGTGCCAGCAGCTTACGCGGGGCGAGCACAGATACGCAGTATTTT. This sequence encodes CASSLRGASTDTQYF.

Of note for this clone: Other DNA sequences in this sample translate to the same CDR3. The CDR3 sequence is CASSLSGAYNSPLHF. In nucleotides, the CDR3 is TGTGCCAGCAGTTTGTCCGGTGCCTATAATTCACCCCTCCACTTT. The chain carries TRBV27 and TRBJ1-6, with unresolved D. Trimming cost V 3 bases and J 2 bases, with 8 bases left between them. Germline CDR1 and CDR2: MNHEY and SMNVEV (reference sequence). The CDR3 has 15 residues.

The rearrangement joins TRBV6-6 to TRBJ2-5, with 9 positions matching TRBD2. The germline V gene has CDR1 MNHNY and CDR2 SVGAGI (reference sequence). This CDR3 region has 15 residues. The V segment lost 6 bases and the J segment 8 bases; nucleotides outside the gene matches: 13. CDR3 loop: CASSPGVAGAKTQYF. In DNA, the CDR3 is TGTGCCAGCAGCCCCGGGGTAGCGGGGGCCAAAACCCAGTACTTC.

The table lists this clone with a count of one. Other DNA sequences in this specimen translate into the identical CDR3. V is TRBV19 and J is TRBJ2-7; possibly TRBD2 for D (5 bases). Looked up from germline, CDR1 is LNHDA and CDR2 is SQIVND (reference sequence). This CDR3 has 13 residues. The V gene lost 5 bases and the J gene lost 4 bases, with 12 bases spanning the gap. The DNA for the CDR3 is TGTGCCAGTAGTGTAGGGAGCTCTTACGAGCAGTACTTC. Amino acids: CASSVGSSYEQYF.

This clone came up once. The chain links TRBV13 to TRBJ1-5; 7 bases match TRBD1. V lost 5 bases and J lost 6; bases outside the gene matches: 7. Germline-derived CDR1 and CDR2 are PRHDT and FYEKMQ (reference sequence). The length of the CDR3 is 14 residues. The CDR3 DNA follows: TGTGCCAGCAGCCGACAGGGAGGAGGTCAGCCCCAGCATTTT. This codes for CASSRQGGGQPQHF. The whole variable domain, remainder taken from reference TRBV13 and TRBJ1-5, is AAGVIQSPRHLIKEKRETATLKCYPIPRHDTVYWYQQGPGQDPQFLISFYEKMQSDKGSIPDRFSAQQFSDYHSELNMSSLELGDSALYFCASSRQGGGQPQHFGDGTRLSIL.

Worth noting for this clone: Mismatch with germline at one junction end may stem from a read error. This chain links TRBV9 with TRBJ2-3; TRBD2 matches at 9 bases. The length of the CDR3 is 16 residues. Germline CDR1 SGDLS, CDR2 YYNGEE. Written as DNA, the CDR3 is TGTGCCAGCAGCGTAGATCCTAGCGGGATGTCGGATATGCAGTATTTT. This gives the protein CASSVDPSGMSDMQYF. Complete variable domain (other parts from reference TRBV9 and TRBJ2-3): DSGVTQTPKHLITATGQRVTLRCSPRSGDLSVYWYQQSLDQGLQFLIQYYNGEERAKGNILERFSAQQFPDLHSELNLSSLELGDSALYFCASSVDPSGMSDMQYFGPGTRLTVL.

The chain recombines TRBV27 with TRBJ2-1, with D tentatively TRBD2 (6 bases). Looked up from germline, CDR1 is MNHEY and CDR2 is SMNVEV (reference sequence). The CDR3 runs to 14 residues. Between the trimmed V and J ends, which lost 3 bases and 3 bases, there was a span of 9 bases. CDR3 region: CASSFRGGYNEQFF. Written as DNA, the CDR3 is TGTGCCAGCAGTTTTAGGGGAGGCTACAATGAGCAGTTCTTC.

This rearrangement joins TRBV6-5 to TRBJ2-2; 9 bases line up with TRBD1. V lost 7 bases and J lost 4; bases outside the gene matches: 4. CDR1 and CDR2 from the germline V gene are MNHEY and SVGAGI. This CDR3 contains 14 residues. The CDR3 loop reads CASKVTGGTGELFF. The CDR3 nucleotides read TGTGCCAGCAAAGTGACAGGGGGCACCGGGGAGCTGTTTTTT.

The chain's CDR3 is CASSLGGWSGLGFEQYF. For the CDR3, the DNA is TGTGCCAGCAGCCTGGGAGGTTGGTCGGGCCTGGGGTTTGAGCAGTACTTC. The chain uses TRBV5-6 and TRBJ2-7, with D perhaps matching TRBD2 (6 bases). The germline CDR1 and CDR2 sequences are SGHDT and YYEEEE. Trimming removed 4 bases at V and 7 bases at J, with 27 bases between. The CDR3 runs 17 residues. Drawing the rest from reference TRBV5-6 and TRBJ2-7, the complete variable domain is DAGVTQSPTHLIKTRGQQVTLRCSPKSGHDTVSWYQQALGQGPQFIFQYYEEEERQRGNFPDRFSGHQFPNYSSELNVNALLLGDSALYLCASSLGGWSGLGFEQYFGPGTRLTVT.

The rearrangement joins TRBV30 to TRBJ1-1; a possible D gene is TRBD1 (5 bases). CDR1 and CDR2 from the germline V gene are GTSNPN and SVGIG (reference sequence). The CDR3 sequence is 13 residues long. Trimming took 3 bases from V and 3 from J, leaving 11 bases between them. The CDR3 bases are TGTGCCTGGAGCGGGGGACGGTACACTGAAGCTTTCTTT. Protein: CAWSGGRYTEAFF.

This chain links TRBV2 with TRBJ1-5; 11 bases are a match to TRBD1. The CDR3 extends over 14 amino acids. Germline values: CDR1 SNHLY, CDR2 FYNNEI. Losses at the gene ends were 10 bases for V and 6 bases for J; bases not matched to a gene: 8. Here the CDR3 reads CATSGQGGGQPQHF. As DNA, the CDR3 is TGTGCCACCTCGGGACAGGGGGGCGGTCAGCCCCAGCATTTT.